Below are 30 T cell receptor beta chains sequenced from a single sample in a study of lymphopenia after photon versus proton radiotherapy. TCRdb's table, derived via immunoSEQ multiplex PCR, lists solely in-frame clones and lacks some. The sample records about 70,000 clones, around 93% being singletons. Material: peripheral blood, obtained from a patient treated with photon-based radiotherapy. The receptors shown here come from a middle-aged woman with cholangiocarcinoma.

A single count supports this clone. The V gene is TRBV10-1, the J gene TRBJ2-7, with a possible D match to TRBD2 (6 bases). The V and J ends lost 4 bases and 6 bases respectively, with 13 bases between them. CDR3 size: 13 residues. CDR1 is WNHNN, CDR2 SYGVQD, per germline (reference sequence). For the CDR3, the DNA is TGCGCCAGCAGTGGGGGACTGTTCGGCGAGCAGTACTTC. Translation: CASSGGLFGEQYF.

The chain is built from TRBV6-1 and TRBJ2-1, with D unclear. The CDR3 is made up of 11 amino acids. Looked up from germline, CDR1 is MNHNS and CDR2 is SASEGT. Trimming left V 8 bases short and J 8 bases short, with 10 bases between. The CDR3 reads CASASVYEQFF. In DNA, the CDR3 is TGTGCCAGCGCTTCAGTCTATGAGCAGTTCTTC.

This clone was seen a few times. The V and J genes are TRBV10-1 and TRBJ1-2; weak D call: TRBD1 (6 bases). The CDR3 has 14 residues. The germline gives CDR1 WNHNN, CDR2 SYGVQD (reference sequence). The ends were cut back, 7 bases at V and 1 base at J, with 13 bases in the middle. CDR3 in DNA: TGCGCCAGCACCAGGGGAGGGAATAACTATGGCTACACCTTC. Translation gives CASTRGGNNYGYTF.

This rearrangement joins TRBV10-3 to TRBJ2-1; D is perhaps TRBD1 (6 bases). CDR1 and CDR2 (germline): ENHRY, SYGVKD. This CDR3 spans 12 amino acids. V lost 6 bases, J lost 9 bases, and 12 bases lay in between. The CDR3 spells CAIRPLGGEQFF. The DNA for the CDR3 is TGTGCCATCAGGCCCTTAGGGGGTGAGCAGTTCTTC.

This chain uses TRBV7-2 with TRBJ2-1; possible D gene TRBD2, 5 bases. This CDR3 spans 15 amino acids. V lost 5 bases, J lost 9 bases, and 20 bases lay in between. Germline V gene data show CDR1 as SGHTA and CDR2 as FQGNSA. The CDR3 DNA is TGTGCCAGCAGCAAACCTCCCGGGATGGTCATTGAGCAGTTCTTC. Its protein product is CASSKPPGMVIEQFF.

The V and J genes are TRBV7-3 and TRBJ1-2, with TRBD1 matching 10 bases. The CDR3 sequence is 16 residues long. With 5 bases clipped from V and 8 bases from J, the junction kept 14 bases outside the gene matches. Germline CDR1 is SGHTA and CDR2 is FQGTGA. CDR3 nucleotide sequence: TGTGCCAGCAGCATTACCGGGACAGGGGACTTAGGGGGCTACACCTTC. It codes for CASSITGTGDLGGYTF.

The chain has TRBV10-3 and TRBJ1-2, with D hard to call. Germline CDR1 reads ENHRY; CDR2 reads SYGVKD. The CDR3 spans 14 residues. The V and J ends lost 6 bases and 6 bases respectively, with 17 bases between them. The CDR3 DNA sequence: TGTGCCATCAGGAGAGGGAATTCCGAGAATGGCTACACCTTC. Encoded protein: CAIRRGNSENGYTF.

The V call is TRBV6-1, the J call TRBJ1-2; weak D call: TRBD1 (6 bases). CDR1 and CDR2 from the germline V gene are MNHNS and SASEGT. Trimming removed 5 bases from V and 2 bases from J, with 12 bases in between. This CDR3 comprises 14 residues. The CDR3 spells CASSPRTENYGYTF. The CDR3 DNA reads as TGTGCCAGCAGTCCACGGACAGAAAACTATGGCTACACCTTC.

The chain links TRBV30 to TRBJ1-1, with TRBD1 matching 11 bases. J was trimmed by 4 bases and V by 3 bases; bases with no gene match: 4. The CDR3 is made up of 14 amino acids. CDR1 is GTSNPN and CDR2 is SVGIG in the germline V gene (reference sequence). CDR3 in amino acids: CAWRVGTGGTEAFF. In DNA, the CDR3 is TGTGCCTGGAGGGTAGGGACAGGGGGCACTGAAGCTTTCTTT.

V gene TRBV30 combines with J gene TRBJ1-5; D uncertain. From germline, CDR1 is GTSNPN and CDR2 SVGIG (reference sequence). The CDR3 consists of 13 residues. The V end was cut by 1 base, the J end by 3 bases, with 7 bases between. As DNA, the CDR3 is TGTGCCTGGAGTGCGGAGGACAATCAGCCCCAGCATTTT. Its translation: CAWSAEDNQPQHF.

The chain uses TRBV5-6 and TRBJ2-7, with D possibly being TRBD1 (6 bases). The CDR3 sequence is 15 residues long. Germline V CDR1 and CDR2: SGHDT, YYEEEE. Deletions cut 0 bases from V and 0 bases from J, with 10 bases between. CDR3 residues: CASSLGQVGSYEQYF. The CDR3 DNA reads TGTGCCAGCAGCTTGGGACAGGTCGGCTCCTACGAGCAGTACTTC.

The CDR3 bases are TGTGCCTGGTCCTTATCCGGGACAGTCTCTGGAAACACCATATATTTT. Its translation is CAWSLSGTVSGNTIYF. The chain employs TRBV30 and TRBJ1-3; the match to TRBD1 covers 7 bases. The CDR3 loop spans 16 amino acids. Germline lookup yields CDR1 GTSNPN and CDR2 SVGIG (reference sequence). Unmatched junction bases numbered 10, after V lost 5 bases and J lost 0 bases.

The chain employs TRBV29-1 and TRBJ1-1; D not resolved. Germline V lookup: CDR1 SQVTM, CDR2 ANQGSEA. V was clipped by 6 bases and J by 5 bases, with 7 bases between them. CDR3 length: 10 residues. Here the CDR3 reads CSVIGTEAFF. The CDR3 bases are TGCAGCGTAATAGGGACTGAAGCTTTCTTT.

This chain links TRBV7-2 with TRBJ1-2, with D hard to call. Trimming pared 5 bases from V and 0 bases from J, leaving 19 bases between. Per the germline V gene, CDR1 is SGHTA and CDR2 is FQGNSA. This CDR3 has 17 amino acids. This CDR3 is CASSLNLGAVTNYGYTF. CDR3 sequence (DNA): TGTGCCAGCAGCCTGAACCTGGGAGCGGTGACTAACTATGGCTACACCTTC. The whole variable domain, filled in from reference TRBV7-2 and TRBJ1-2, reads GAGVSQSPSNKVTEKGKDVELRCDPISGHTALYWYRQSLGQGLEFLIYFQGNSAPDKSGLPSDRFSAERTGGSVSTLTIQRTQQEDSAVYLCASSLNLGAVTNYGYTFGSGTRLTVV.

The V gene is TRBV5-6, the J gene TRBJ1-1, with no clear D. The germline V and J ends were trimmed by 2 bases and 0 bases, with 8 bases remaining between them. The CDR3 is 14 amino acids. CDR1 is SGHDT and CDR2 is YYEEEE in the germline V gene. This chain's CDR3 is CASSLLTVNTEAFF. The CDR3 nucleotides are TGTGCCAGCAGCTTATTAACCGTGAACACTGAAGCTTTCTTT.

As concerns this clone: This sample includes further DNA sequences coding for the same CDR3. The chain links TRBV28 to TRBJ1-2, with D perhaps TRBD1 (6 bases). CDR1 MDHEN and CDR2 SYDVKM come from the germline V gene. The CDR3 has 14 residues. V gave up 5 bases and J gave up 4 bases, with 14 bases separating them. As DNA, the CDR3 is TGTGCCAGCAGTCCAATACAGGGTCTCTATGGCTACACCTTC. As protein: CASSPIQGLYGYTF.

The V and J genes are TRBV11-1 and TRBJ2-7; D uncertain. Germline CDR1 and CDR2: SGHAT and FQDESV (reference sequence). The V end lost 5 bases, the J end lost 5 bases, and 10 bases lay between the germline ends. The CDR3 has 12 residues. The CDR3 loop reads CASSNHYNEQYF. CDR3 DNA: TGTGCCAGCAGCAATCACTACAACGAGCAGTACTTC.

The V and J genes are TRBV5-1 and TRBJ2-2; D is possibly TRBD1 or TRBD2 (5 bases each). Germline loops: CDR1 SGHRS, CDR2 YFSETQ. The V and J ends lost 7 bases and 3 bases respectively, with 13 bases between them. The CDR3 is made up of 14 amino acids. This CDR3 reads CASFRDPDTGELFF. The DNA of the CDR3 is TGCGCCAGCTTCCGGGACCCAGACACCGGGGAGCTGTTTTTT.

V usage is TRBV5-1 and J usage is TRBJ1-4, with no clear D. Trimming removed 2 bases at V and 7 bases at J, with 12 bases between. The CDR3 has 14 residues. CDR1 is SGHRS and CDR2 is YFSETQ in the germline V gene. CDR3 nucleotides: TGCGCCAGCAGCTTATCAGGTGCGAGTGAAAAACTGTTTTTT. Amino acids: CASSLSGASEKLFF.

This clone appeared once. This rearrangement joins TRBV14 to TRBJ1-1; D may be TRBD1 (5 bases). The CDR3 totals 14 residues. Germline CDR1 and CDR2: SGHDN and FVKESK. The V gene lost 3 bases and the J gene lost 5 bases, with 13 bases spanning the gap. The CDR3 sequence is CASSHGTVGTEAFF. The DNA for the CDR3 is TGTGCCAGCAGCCACGGGACGGTGGGGACTGAAGCTTTCTTT.

This rearrangement joins TRBV7-3 to TRBJ1-1, with a tentative D call TRBD1 (5 bases). The CDR3 runs 15 residues. V was pared by 4 bases and J by 5 bases, with 17 bases between. Looked up from germline, CDR1 is SGHTA and CDR2 is FQGTGA. CDR3 nucleotides: TGTGCCAGCAGCTCAACTCCAGGGATCGGAACTGAAGCTTTCTTT. It is translated as CASSSTPGIGTEAFF. The whole variable domain, filled in from reference TRBV7-3 and TRBJ1-1, reads GAGVSQTPSNKVTEKGKYVELRCDPISGHTALYWYRQSLGQGPEFLIYFQGTGAADDSGLPNDRFFAVRPEGSVSTLKIQRTERGDSAVYLCASSSTPGIGTEAFFGQGTRLTVV.

The chain recombines TRBV2 with TRBJ1-2; TRBD1 is a possible D gene (6 bases). V was cut by 1 base and J by 6 bases, with 9 bases left in between. This CDR3 has 13 residues. The V gene's germline CDR1 is SNHLY and CDR2 FYNNEI. This chain's CDR3 is CASSEDRVHGYTF. The CDR3 nucleotides are TGTGCCAGCAGTGAAGACAGGGTACATGGCTACACCTTC.

The CDR3 loop reads CASSIETSRASGEQFF. The CDR3 nucleotides read TGTGCCAGTAGTATAGAGACTAGTAGGGCCTCGGGGGAGCAGTTCTTC. The chain uses TRBV19 and TRBJ2-1; maybe TRBD2 (6 bases). The V end was cut by 0 bases, the J end by 10 bases, with 19 bases between. Germline values: CDR1 LNHDA, CDR2 SQIVND (reference sequence). The CDR3 spans 16 residues.

The chain has TRBV29-1 and TRBJ1-1; 8 bases match TRBD1. The length of the CDR3 is 15 residues. The V and J ends lost 6 bases and 1 base, in that order; junction bases with no gene match: 10. Germline CDR1 is SQVTM and CDR2 is ANQGSEA. CDR3 sequence (DNA): TGCAGCGTCCCCGGGACAGGCCCCTGGAACACTGAAGCTTTCTTT. This encodes CSVPGTGPWNTEAFF.

The gene calls are TRBV5-1 and TRBJ1-1; TRBD1 aligns across 7 bases. This CDR3 has 15 amino acids. The germline V gene encodes CDR1 SGHRS and CDR2 YFSETQ. V shed 4 bases, J shed 2 bases, and the junction held 8 bases outside the gene matches. CDR3 loop: CASSLEGQLNTEAFF. The CDR3 DNA reads as TGCGCCAGCAGCCTTGAGGGACAGCTCAACACTGAAGCTTTCTTT.

The chain carries TRBV5-8 and TRBJ1-1, with D perhaps TRBD1 (6 bases). V lost 4 bases to trimming and J lost 5 bases, with 12 bases between them. The CDR3 covers 13 residues. Germline V lookup: CDR1 SGHTS, CDR2 YDEGEE. This CDR3 is CASSLGQSTEAFF. The CDR3 nucleotides read TGTGCCAGCAGCCTTGGACAGTCGACTGAAGCTTTCTTT.

This chain joins TRBV13 and TRBJ1-1; 9 nucleotides line up with TRBD1. The CDR3 totals 17 residues. Germline V gives CDR1 PRHDT, CDR2 FYEKMQ (reference sequence). V dropped 5 bases and J dropped 4; count of bases not matched to a gene: 14. CDR3 bases: TGTGCCAGCAGCGCCGGGACAGGGTCTGTAATCGGCACTGAAGCTTTCTTT. This sequence encodes CASSAGTGSVIGTEAFF. The entire variable domain, with the rest obtained from reference TRBV13 and TRBJ1-1, is as follows: AAGVIQSPRHLIKEKRETATLKCYPIPRHDTVYWYQQGPGQDPQFLISFYEKMQSDKGSIPDRFSAQQFSDYHSELNMSSLELGDSALYFCASSAGTGSVIGTEAFFGQGTRLTVV.

The chain joins TRBV4-2 to TRBJ2-2; the D call may be TRBD1 or TRBD2 (5 bases each). The CDR3 sequence is 14 residues long. V lost 2 bases to trimming and J lost 6 bases, with 10 bases between them. Germline-derived CDR1 and CDR2 are LGHNA and YNFKEQ. The CDR3 region has the DNA TGTGCCAGCAGCCAACTCAGGGACGCCGGGGAGCTGTTTTTT. This sequence encodes CASSQLRDAGELFF.

A single count supports this clone. The chain combines TRBV2 with TRBJ1-5, with TRBD1 as a possible D gene (5 bases). V lost 1 base and J 6 bases, leaving 13 bases between the germline ends. Germline V gives CDR1 SNHLY, CDR2 FYNNEI. The CDR3 loop spans 15 amino acids. In nucleotides, the CDR3 is TGTGCCAGCAGTGAAGGGAGGGCAGGGTCTCAGCCCCAGCATTTT. This gives the protein CASSEGRAGSQPQHF. Drawing the rest from reference TRBV2 and TRBJ1-5, the complete variable domain is EPEVTQTPSHQVTQMGQEVILRCVPISNHLYFYWYRQILGQKVEFLVSFYNNEISEKSEIFDDQFSVERPDGSNFTLKIRSTKLEDSAMYFCASSEGRAGSQPQHFGDGTRLSIL.

J is TRBJ2-4 and V is TRBV19; 9 nucleotides line up with TRBD1. Unmatched junction bases numbered 20, after V lost 4 bases and J lost 7 bases. The germline gives CDR1 LNHDA, CDR2 SQIVND (reference sequence). The CDR3 contains 19 residues. CDR3 amino acids: CASSTQRDYSGTGRNIQYF. The CDR3 DNA sequence: TGTGCCAGTAGTACGCAGAGGGACTACTCCGGGACAGGGAGGAACATTCAGTACTTC.